The sample holds many counts of the clone carrying this T cell receptor (beta chain). The antigen is undetermined. Amplification of TCR alpha and beta CDR3 regions from RNA used iRepertoire nested multiplex PCR. TCRdb ran MiXCR on the multiplex PCR reads and lists one entry per CDR3 protein. The sample lists 150,000 to 200,000 distinct CDR3 sequences, more than 35% occurring once. The entry originates in a study of glioma-infiltrating T cells. Study observations and caveats: Gliomas, especially low-grade, showed above-expected tissue-blood divergence; non-neoplastic patients showed below.

The CDR3 runs 16 residues. CDR1 and CDR2 (germline): MDHEN, SYDVKM. V lost 3 bases to trimming and J lost 5 bases; unmatched junction nucleotides: 3. V and J are TRBV28 and TRBJ2-3, with 15 nucleotides matching TRBD2. The specimen sequenced was glioma tissue, nonneoplastic brain tissue, or PBMCs (not recorded which). The receptor was isolated from a human donor with low-grade glioma or glioblastoma, undergoing nonglioma brain surgery, or in good health (not recorded which). The CDR3 DNA follows: TGTGCCAGCAGTTTCCCGGGACTAGCGGGAGGAGATACGCAGTATTTT. Translation gives CASSFPGLAGGDTQYF.